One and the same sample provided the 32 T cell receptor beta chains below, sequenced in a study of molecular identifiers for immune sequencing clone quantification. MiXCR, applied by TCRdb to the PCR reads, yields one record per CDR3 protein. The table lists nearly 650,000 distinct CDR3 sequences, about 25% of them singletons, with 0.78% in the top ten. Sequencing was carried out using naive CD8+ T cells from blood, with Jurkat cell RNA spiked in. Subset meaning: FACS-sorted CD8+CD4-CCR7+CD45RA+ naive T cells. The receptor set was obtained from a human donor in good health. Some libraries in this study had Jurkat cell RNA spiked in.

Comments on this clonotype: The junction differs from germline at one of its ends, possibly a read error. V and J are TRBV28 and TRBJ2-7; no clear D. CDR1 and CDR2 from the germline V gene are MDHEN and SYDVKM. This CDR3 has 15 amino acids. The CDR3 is CARSFGRTKAYKQYF. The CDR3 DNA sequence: TGTGCCCGCAGTTTCGGACGGACCAAAGCCTACAAGCAATACTTC.

The CDR3 spells CSANRLGDYEQYF. The CDR3 region has the DNA TGCAGTGCTAATAGGCTAGGGGACTACGAGCAGTACTTC. The chain links TRBV20-1 to TRBJ2-7; possibly TRBD1 for D (5 bases). The V end lost 4 bases, the J end lost 3 bases, and 13 bases lay between the germline ends. This CDR3 is built from 13 residues. Germline V gene lookup returns CDR1 DFQATT and CDR2 SNEGSKA (reference sequence).

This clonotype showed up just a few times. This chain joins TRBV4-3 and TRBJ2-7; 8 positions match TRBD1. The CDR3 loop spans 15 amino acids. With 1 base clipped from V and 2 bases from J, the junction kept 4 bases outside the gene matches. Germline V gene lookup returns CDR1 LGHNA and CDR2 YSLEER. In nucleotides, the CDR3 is TGCGCCAGCAGCCAAGTGACAGGGGATGCCTACGAGCAGTACTTC. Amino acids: CASSQVTGDAYEQYF.

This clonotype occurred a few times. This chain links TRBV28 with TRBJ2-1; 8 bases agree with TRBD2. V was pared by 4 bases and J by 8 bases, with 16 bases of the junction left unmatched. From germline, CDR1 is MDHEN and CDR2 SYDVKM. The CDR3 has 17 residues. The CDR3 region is CASSSYGTRGRLDEQFF. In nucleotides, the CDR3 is TGTGCCAGCAGTTCCTACGGGACTCGCGGGAGGCTCGATGAGCAGTTCTTC.

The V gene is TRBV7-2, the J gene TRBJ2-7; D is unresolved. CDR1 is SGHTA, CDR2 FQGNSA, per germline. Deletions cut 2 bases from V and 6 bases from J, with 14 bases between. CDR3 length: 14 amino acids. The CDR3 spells CASSLTVFSAEQYF. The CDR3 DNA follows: TGTGCCAGCAGCTTAACAGTCTTTTCCGCCGAGCAGTACTTC.

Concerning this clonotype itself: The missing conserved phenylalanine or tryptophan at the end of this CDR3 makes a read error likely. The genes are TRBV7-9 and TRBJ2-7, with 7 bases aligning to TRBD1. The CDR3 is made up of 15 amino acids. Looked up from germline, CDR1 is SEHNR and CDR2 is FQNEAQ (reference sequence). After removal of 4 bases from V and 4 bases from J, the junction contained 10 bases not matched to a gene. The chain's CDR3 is CASSSAGTEKYEQYS. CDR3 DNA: TGTGCCAGCAGCTCAGCCGGGACAGAAAAATACGAGCAGTACTCC.

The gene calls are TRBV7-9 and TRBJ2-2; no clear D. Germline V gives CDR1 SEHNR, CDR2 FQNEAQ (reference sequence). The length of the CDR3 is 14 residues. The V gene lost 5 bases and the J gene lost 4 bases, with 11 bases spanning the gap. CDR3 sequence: CASSKTEGTGELFF. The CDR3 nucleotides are TGTGCCAGCAGCAAAACAGAAGGCACCGGGGAGCTGTTTTTT. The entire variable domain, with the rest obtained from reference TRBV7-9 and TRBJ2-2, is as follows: DTGVSQNPRHKITKRGQNVTFRCDPISEHNRLYWYRQTLGQGPEFLTYFQNEAQLEKSRLLSDRFSAERPKGSFSTLEIQRTEQGDSAMYLCASSKTEGTGELFFGEGSRLTVL.

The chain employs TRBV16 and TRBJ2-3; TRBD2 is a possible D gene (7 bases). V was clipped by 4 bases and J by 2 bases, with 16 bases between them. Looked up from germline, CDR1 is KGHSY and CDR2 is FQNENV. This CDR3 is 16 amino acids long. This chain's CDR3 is CASSRRFGGATDTQYF. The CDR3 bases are TGTGCCAGCAGCCGCCGCTTTGGGGGGGCCACAGATACGCAGTATTTT.

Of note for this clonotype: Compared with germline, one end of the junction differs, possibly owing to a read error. Written as DNA, the CDR3 is TGCAGCGTTGAAGATGGGACAGATGATTACTCTGGAAACATCATATATTTT. Translating it yields CSVEDGTDDYSGNIIYF. The J gene is TRBJ1-3, the V gene TRBV29-1; 7 bases agree with TRBD1. The CDR3 totals 17 residues. CDR1 SQVTM and CDR2 ANQGSEA come from the germline V gene.

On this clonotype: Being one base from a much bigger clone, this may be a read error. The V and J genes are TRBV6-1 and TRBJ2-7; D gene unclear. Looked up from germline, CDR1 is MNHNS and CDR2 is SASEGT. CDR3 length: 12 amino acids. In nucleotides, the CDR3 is TGTGCCACCAGTGAAGCTTGGTACGAGCAGTACTTC. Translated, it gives CATSEAWYEQYF.

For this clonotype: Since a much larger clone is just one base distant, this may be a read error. Here the CDR3 DNA reads TGTGCCATCAGTGGGGGACAGGATTATCAGCCCCAGCATTTT. Its protein is CAISGGQDYQPQHF. The V and J genes are TRBV10-3 and TRBJ1-5; 8 bases are a match to TRBD1. Germline CDR1 ENHRY, CDR2 SYGVKD. Trimming took 4 bases from V and 5 from J; bases not matched to a gene: 4. This CDR3 contains 14 residues.

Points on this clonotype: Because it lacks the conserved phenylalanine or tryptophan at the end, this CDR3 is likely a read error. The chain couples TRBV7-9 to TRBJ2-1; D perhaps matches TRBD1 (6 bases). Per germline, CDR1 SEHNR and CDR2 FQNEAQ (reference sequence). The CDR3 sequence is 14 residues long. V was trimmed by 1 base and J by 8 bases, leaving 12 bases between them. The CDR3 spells CASSLGLGADEQFY. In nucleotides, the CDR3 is TGTGCCAGCAGCTTAGGATTGGGGGCCGATGAGCAGTTCTAC.

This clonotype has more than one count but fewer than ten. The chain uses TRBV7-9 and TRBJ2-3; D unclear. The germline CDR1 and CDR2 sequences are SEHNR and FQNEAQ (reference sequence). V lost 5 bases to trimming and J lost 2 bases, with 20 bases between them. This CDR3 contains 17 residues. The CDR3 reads CASSPLSGQIDTDTQYF. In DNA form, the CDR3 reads TGTGCCAGCAGCCCCCTATCCGGGCAGATAGACACAGATACGCAGTATTTT.

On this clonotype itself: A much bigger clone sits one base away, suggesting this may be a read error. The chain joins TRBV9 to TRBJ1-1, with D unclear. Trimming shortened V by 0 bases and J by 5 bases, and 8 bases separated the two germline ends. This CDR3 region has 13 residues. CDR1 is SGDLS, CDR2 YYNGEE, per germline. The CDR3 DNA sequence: TGTGCCAGCAGCGTAGTACGGAGGACTGAAGCTTTCTTT. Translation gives CASSVVRRTEAFF. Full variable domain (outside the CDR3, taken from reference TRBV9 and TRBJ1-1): DSGVTQTPKHLITATGQRVTLRCSPRSGDLSVYWYQQSLDQGLQFLIQYYNGEERAKGNILERFSAQQFPDLHSELNLSSLELGDSALYFCASSVVRRTEAFFGQGTRLTVV.

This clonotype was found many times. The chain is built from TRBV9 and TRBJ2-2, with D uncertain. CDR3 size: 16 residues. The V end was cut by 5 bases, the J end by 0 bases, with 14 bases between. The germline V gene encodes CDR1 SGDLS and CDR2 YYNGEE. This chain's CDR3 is CASRSPGQSNTGELFF. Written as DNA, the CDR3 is TGTGCCAGCAGGAGCCCGGGTCAGTCGAACACCGGGGAGCTGTTTTTT.

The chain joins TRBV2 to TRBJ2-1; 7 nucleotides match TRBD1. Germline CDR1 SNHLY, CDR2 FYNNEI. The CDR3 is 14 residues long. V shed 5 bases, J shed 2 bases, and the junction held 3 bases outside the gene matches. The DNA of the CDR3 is TGTGCCAGCAGTCCCGACAGGGCCTACAATGAGCAGTTCTTC. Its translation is CASSPDRAYNEQFF.

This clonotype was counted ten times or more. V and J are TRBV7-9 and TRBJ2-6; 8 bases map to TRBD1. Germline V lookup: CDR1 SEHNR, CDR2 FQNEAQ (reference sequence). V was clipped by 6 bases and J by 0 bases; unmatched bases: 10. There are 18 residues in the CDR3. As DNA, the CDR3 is TGTGCCAGCAGACCCGGGGACAGGCCCTTCTCTGGGGCCAACGTCCTGACTTTC. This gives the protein CASRPGDRPFSGANVLTF.

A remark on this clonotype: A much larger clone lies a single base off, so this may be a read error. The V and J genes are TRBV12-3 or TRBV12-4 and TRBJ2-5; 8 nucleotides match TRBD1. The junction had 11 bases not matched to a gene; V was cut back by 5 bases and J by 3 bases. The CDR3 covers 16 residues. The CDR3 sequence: CASSPSRDRSEETQYF. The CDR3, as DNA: TGTGCCAGCAGTCCCTCTCGGGACAGGTCAGAAGAGACCCAGTACTTC.

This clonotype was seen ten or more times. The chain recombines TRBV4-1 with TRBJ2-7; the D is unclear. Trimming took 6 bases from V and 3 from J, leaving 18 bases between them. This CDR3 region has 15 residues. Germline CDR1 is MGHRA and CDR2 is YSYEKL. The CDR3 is CASSLTQALFYEQYF. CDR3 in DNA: TGCGCCAGCAGTCTTACCCAGGCGCTATTCTACGAGCAGTACTTC.

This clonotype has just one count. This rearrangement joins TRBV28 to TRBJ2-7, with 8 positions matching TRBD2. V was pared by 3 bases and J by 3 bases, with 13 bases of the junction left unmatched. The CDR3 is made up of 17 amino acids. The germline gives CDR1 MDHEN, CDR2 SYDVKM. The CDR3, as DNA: TGTGCCAGCAGTTTGGCCCTCCGGACTAGCATTTACTACGAGCAGTACTTC. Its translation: CASSLALRTSIYYEQYF.

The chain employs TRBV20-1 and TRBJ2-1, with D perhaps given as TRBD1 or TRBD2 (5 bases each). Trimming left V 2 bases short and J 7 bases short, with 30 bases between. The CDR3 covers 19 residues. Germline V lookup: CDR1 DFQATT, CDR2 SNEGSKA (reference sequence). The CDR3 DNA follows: TGCAGTGCTAGAATAGATAAGGGACCATCCAACATCGATGGAAATGAGCAGTTCTTC. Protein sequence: CSARIDKGPSNIDGNEQFF.

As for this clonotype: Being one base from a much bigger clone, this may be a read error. The CDR3 coding sequence is TGTGCCAGCTGTTTAAACCAGGGAGACGGCTACACCTTC. Its translation is CASCLNQGDGYTF. The chain recombines TRBV12-3 or TRBV12-4 with TRBJ1-2, with a tentative D call TRBD1 (5 bases). CDR3 length equals 13 residues.

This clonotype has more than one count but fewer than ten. This chain's CDR3 is CASSMQGAGEQFF. The CDR3 DNA reads as TGTGCCAGTAGTATGCAAGGGGCAGGTGAGCAGTTCTTC. The J gene is TRBJ2-1, the V gene TRBV19, with TRBD1 as a possible D gene (5 bases). CDR1 is LNHDA, CDR2 SQIVND, per germline (reference sequence). The CDR3 contains 13 residues. Trimming pared 3 bases from V and 9 bases from J, leaving 12 bases between.

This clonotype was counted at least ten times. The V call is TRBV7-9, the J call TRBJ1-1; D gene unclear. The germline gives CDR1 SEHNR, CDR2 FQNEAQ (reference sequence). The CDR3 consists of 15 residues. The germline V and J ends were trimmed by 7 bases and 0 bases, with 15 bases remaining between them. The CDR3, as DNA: TGTGCCAGCAACCCTTCCCGAGAAATGAACACTGAAGCTTTCTTT. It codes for CASNPSREMNTEAFF.

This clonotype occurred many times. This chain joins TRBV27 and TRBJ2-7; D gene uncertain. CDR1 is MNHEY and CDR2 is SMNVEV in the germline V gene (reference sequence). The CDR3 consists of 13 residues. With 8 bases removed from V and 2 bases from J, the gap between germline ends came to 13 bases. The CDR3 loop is CASGITATYEQYF. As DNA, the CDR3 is TGTGCCAGCGGAATTACAGCGACCTACGAGCAGTACTTC.

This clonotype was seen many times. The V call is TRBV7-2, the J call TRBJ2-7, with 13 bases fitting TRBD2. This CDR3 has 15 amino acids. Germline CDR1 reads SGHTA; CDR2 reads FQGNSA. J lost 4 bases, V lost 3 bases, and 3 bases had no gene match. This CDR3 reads CASSLGLAGPYEQYF. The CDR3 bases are TGTGCCAGCAGCTTGGGACTAGCGGGACCGTACGAGCAGTACTTC.

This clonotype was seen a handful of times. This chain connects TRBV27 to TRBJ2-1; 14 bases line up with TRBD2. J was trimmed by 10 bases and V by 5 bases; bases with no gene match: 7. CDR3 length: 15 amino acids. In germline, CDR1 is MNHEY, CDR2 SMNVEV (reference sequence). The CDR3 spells CASSPTSGGAWEQFF. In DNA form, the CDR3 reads TGTGCCAGCAGTCCGACTAGCGGGGGGGCATGGGAGCAGTTCTTC.

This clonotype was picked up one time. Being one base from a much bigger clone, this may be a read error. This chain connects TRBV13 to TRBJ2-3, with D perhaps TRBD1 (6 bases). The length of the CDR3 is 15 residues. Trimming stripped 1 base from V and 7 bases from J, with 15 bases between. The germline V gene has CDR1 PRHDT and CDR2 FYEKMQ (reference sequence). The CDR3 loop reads CASSLVDRGLNTQYF. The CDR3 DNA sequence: TGTGCCAGCAGCTTAGTGGACAGAGGATTGAATACGCAGTATTTT.

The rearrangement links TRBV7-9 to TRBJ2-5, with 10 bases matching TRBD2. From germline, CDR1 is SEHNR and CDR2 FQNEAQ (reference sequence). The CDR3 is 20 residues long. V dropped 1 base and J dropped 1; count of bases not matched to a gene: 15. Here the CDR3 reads CASSLVPGTVAGGVQETQYF. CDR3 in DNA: TGTGCCAGCAGCTTAGTTCCCGGGACGGTAGCGGGAGGAGTCCAAGAGACCCAGTACTTC.

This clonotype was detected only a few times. The CDR3 region has the DNA TGTGCCAGCAGTTACTCATTCGGTACAGGGGCCGGTCAGCCCCAGCATTTT. Translating gives CASSYSFGTGAGQPQHF. The chain uses TRBV6-6 and TRBJ1-5, with 7 bases matching TRBD1. V trimming: 0 bases; J trimming: 6 bases; junction bases outside the gene matches: 11. Germline CDR1 and CDR2: MNHNY and SVGAGI (reference sequence). The CDR3 consists of 17 residues.

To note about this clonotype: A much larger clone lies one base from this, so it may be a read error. CDR3 amino acids: CATSGDRGWYEQYF. For the CDR3, the DNA is TGTGCCACCAGCGGAGACAGGGGCTGGTACGAGCAGTACTTC. V and J are TRBV15 and TRBJ2-7; 8 nucleotides line up with TRBD1. Germline V CDR1 and CDR2: LNHNV, YYDKDF (reference sequence). The CDR3 length is 14 residues.

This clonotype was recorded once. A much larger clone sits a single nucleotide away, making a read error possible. The CDR3 loop is CSARSVGVYEQYF. The CDR3 DNA reads as TGCAGTGCTCGTAGCGTGGGGGTCTACGAGCAGTACTTC. The chain joins TRBV20-1 to TRBJ2-7; D tentatively reads TRBD1 or TRBD2 (5 bases each). V lost 5 bases, J lost 3 bases, and 14 bases lay in between. Germline V gene data show CDR1 as DFQATT and CDR2 as SNEGSKA (reference sequence). The length of the CDR3 is 13 residues.